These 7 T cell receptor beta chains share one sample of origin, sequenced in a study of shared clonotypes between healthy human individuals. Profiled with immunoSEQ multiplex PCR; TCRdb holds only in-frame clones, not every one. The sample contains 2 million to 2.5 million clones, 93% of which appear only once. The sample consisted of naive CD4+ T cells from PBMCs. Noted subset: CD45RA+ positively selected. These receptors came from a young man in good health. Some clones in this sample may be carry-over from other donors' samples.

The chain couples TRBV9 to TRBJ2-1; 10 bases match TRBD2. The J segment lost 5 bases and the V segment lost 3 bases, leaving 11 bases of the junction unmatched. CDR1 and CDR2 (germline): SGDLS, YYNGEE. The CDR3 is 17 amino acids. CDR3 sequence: CASSEAPTSGANNEQFF. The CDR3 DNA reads TGTGCCAGCAGCGAGGCCCCTACTAGCGGGGCTAACAATGAGCAGTTCTTC.

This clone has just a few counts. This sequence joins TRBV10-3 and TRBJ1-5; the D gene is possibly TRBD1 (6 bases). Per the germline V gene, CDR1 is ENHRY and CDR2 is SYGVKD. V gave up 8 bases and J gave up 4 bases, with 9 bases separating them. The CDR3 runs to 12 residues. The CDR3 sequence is CAIAQGNQPQHF. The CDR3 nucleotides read TGTGCCATCGCACAGGGTAATCAGCCCCAGCATTTT.

Here the CDR3 DNA reads TGTGCCAGCAGCCGCGTTTTTGGCGCTGAAGCTTTCTTT. It specifies CASSRVFGAEAFF. The chain recombines TRBV5-6 with TRBJ1-1, with D uncertain. The CDR3 runs to 13 residues. The germline V gene has CDR1 SGHDT and CDR2 YYEEEE. V was cut by 4 bases and J by 6 bases, with 13 bases left in between.

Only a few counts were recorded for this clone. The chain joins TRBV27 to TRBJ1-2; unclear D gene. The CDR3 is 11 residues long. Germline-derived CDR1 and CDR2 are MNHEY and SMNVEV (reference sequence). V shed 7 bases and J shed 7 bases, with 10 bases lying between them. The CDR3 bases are TGTGCCAGCAAGGGTCGTGGTGGCTACACCTTC. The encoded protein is CASKGRGGYTF.

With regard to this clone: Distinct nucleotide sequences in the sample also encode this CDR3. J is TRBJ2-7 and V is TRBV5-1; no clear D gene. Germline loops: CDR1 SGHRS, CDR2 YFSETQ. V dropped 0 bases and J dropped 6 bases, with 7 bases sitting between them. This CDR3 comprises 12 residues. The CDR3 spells CASSLEGFEQYF. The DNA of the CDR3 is TGCGCCAGCAGCTTGGAAGGGTTCGAGCAGTACTTC.

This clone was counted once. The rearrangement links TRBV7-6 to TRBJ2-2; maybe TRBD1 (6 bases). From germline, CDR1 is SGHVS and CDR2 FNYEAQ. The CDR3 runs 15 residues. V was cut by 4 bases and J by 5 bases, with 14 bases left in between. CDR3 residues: CASSSYRARTGELFF. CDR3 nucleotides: TGTGCCAGCAGCTCATACAGGGCTCGGACCGGGGAGCTGTTTTTT.

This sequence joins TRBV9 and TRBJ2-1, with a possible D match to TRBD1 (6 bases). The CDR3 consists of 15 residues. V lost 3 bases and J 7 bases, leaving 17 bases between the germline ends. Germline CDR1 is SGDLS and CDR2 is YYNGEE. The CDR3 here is CASSGRTDQGNEQFF. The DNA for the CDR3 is TGTGCCAGCAGCGGACGGACAGATCAGGGGAATGAGCAGTTCTTC.